This T cell receptor beta chain was profiled in a study of spatial heterogeneity in lung cancer. The overall study: The study sequenced follow-up PBMC samples when they were available, at a median of around 2 years after resection.

One entry per CDR3 protein results from TCRdb running MiXCR on the 5' RACE reads. There are approximately 56,000 distinct CDR3 sequences in the sample; 6% to 8.5% occur only once, and approximately 40% lies in the top ten. The time point denotes: blood at routine non-recurrence follow-up after resection. Frozen PBMC, nontumor lung or tumor provided whole RNA, which was sequenced unsorted. This clonotype was counted ten times or more. The germline V gene has CDR1 SQVTM and CDR2 ANQGSEA. The CDR3 extends over 13 amino acids. The trim removed 5 bases at V and 1 base at J, leaving 3 bases unmatched. This specimen consisted of PBMCs, obtained at follow-up. The chain couples TRBV29-1 to TRBJ1-2, with 8 bases fitting TRBD1. The source of this sequence is a female donor with early-stage non-small cell lung cancer. CDR3 protein: CSVKTGGNYGYTF. CDR3 DNA: TGCAGCGTTAAAACAGGGGGTAACTATGGCTACACCTTC.